This is a list of T cell receptor beta chains from one sample in a study of T-cell reconstitution after alpha-beta-depleted transplantation in children. TCRdb passed the PCR reads through MiXCR, listing each CDR3 protein once. The sample shows over 400,000 distinct CDR3 sequences, roughly an eighth of them seen only once. The source material was PBMCs from the stem cell graft donor, sampled from the stem cell graft. These receptors originate from a human donor who donated a stem cell graft to a child with combined immunodeficiency. CDR3s include the opening cysteine and the closing phenylalanine or tryptophan. D genes are given only for firm matches. Clone size is shown for a subset of rows, as once, few, many or a class of expanded clone.

abundance: many; j_gene: TRBJ2-1; d_gene: NA; v_gene: TRBV5-6; CDR3aa: CASHWRGGYNEQFF; CDR3nt: TGTGCCAGTCACTGGCGAGGGGGCTACAATGAGCAGTTCTTC
abundance: many; j_gene: TRBJ2-3; d_gene: NA; v_gene: TRBV7-9; CDR3aa: CASSSGFAEAQYF; CDR3nt: TGTGCCAGCTCTAGTGGCTTTGCAGAGGCGCAGTATTTT
abundance: NA; j_gene: TRBJ2-7; d_gene: NA; v_gene: TRBV7-9; CDR3aa: CASSLLPGAHEQYF; CDR3nt: TGTGCCAGCAGCTTACTCCCAGGGGCTCACGAGCAGTACTTC
abundance: few; j_gene: TRBJ2-1; d_gene: NA; v_gene: TRBV29-1; CDR3aa: CSVGWNEQFF; CDR3nt: TGCAGCGTTGGATGGAATGAGCAGTTCTTC
abundance: NA; j_gene: TRBJ2-5; d_gene: TRBD2; v_gene: TRBV3-1; CDR3aa: CASSQRLAGAKKTQYF; CDR3nt: TGTGCCAGCAGCCAACGACTAGCGGGGGCTAAAAAGACCCAGTACTTC
abundance: NA; j_gene: TRBJ1-2; d_gene: NA; v_gene: TRBV12-3/TRBV12-4; CDR3aa: CASSFLTRYGYTF; CDR3nt: TGTGCCAGCAGTTTCTTAACTCGCTATGGCTACACCTTC
abundance: few; j_gene: TRBJ2-5; d_gene: NA; v_gene: TRBV5-1; CDR3aa: CASSSLLGDQETQYF; CDR3nt: TGCGCCAGCAGCAGCTTACTAGGAGACCAAGAGACCCAGTACTTC
abundance: many; j_gene: TRBJ1-5; d_gene: NA; v_gene: TRBV12-3/TRBV12-4; CDR3aa: CASSFLGEYNQPQHF; CDR3nt: TGTGCCAGCAGTTTCCTGGGTGAATACAATCAGCCCCAGCATTTT
abundance: many; j_gene: TRBJ2-1; d_gene: NA; v_gene: TRBV9; CDR3aa: CASSPDSRADEQFF; CDR3nt: TGTGCCAGCAGCCCGGACTCCCGGGCGGATGAGCAGTTCTTC
abundance: NA; j_gene: TRBJ2-2; d_gene: NA; v_gene: TRBV10-3; CDR3aa: CAISDLRGRGGDTGELFF; CDR3nt: TGTGCCATCAGTGATCTCCGGGGCCGCGGAGGCGACACCGGGGAGCTGTTTTTT
abundance: NA; j_gene: TRBJ1-2; d_gene: NA; v_gene: TRBV3-1; CDR3aa: CASSQALVNWRAVDGYTF; CDR3nt: TGTGCCAGCAGCCAAGCTCTTGTGAATTGGCGCGCGGTGGATGGCTACACCTTC
abundance: many; j_gene: TRBJ2-5; d_gene: NA; v_gene: TRBV29-1; CDR3aa: CSVDRGQLSQTQYF; CDR3nt: TGCAGCGTGGATAGGGGTCAATTAAGTCAGACCCAGTACTTC
abundance: many; j_gene: TRBJ2-1; d_gene: TRBD2; v_gene: TRBV5-1; CDR3aa: CASSLAASGRVYNEQFF; CDR3nt: TGCGCCAGCAGCTTAGCGGCTAGCGGGAGGGTGTACAATGAGCAGTTCTTC
abundance: many; j_gene: TRBJ2-1; d_gene: NA; v_gene: TRBV28; CDR3aa: CASSKGLSSYNEQFF; CDR3nt: TGTGCCAGCAGCAAGGGACTCAGCTCCTACAATGAGCAGTTCTTC
abundance: NA; j_gene: TRBJ2-5; d_gene: NA; v_gene: TRBV2; CDR3aa: CASSPTIHAQETQYF; CDR3nt: TGTGCCAGCAGCCCGACTATCCACGCTCAAGAGACCCAGTACTTC
abundance: NA; j_gene: TRBJ2-7; d_gene: TRBD2; v_gene: TRBV6-1; CDR3aa: CASRAGTSGIYEQYF; CDR3nt: TGTGCCAGCAGAGCCGGGACTAGCGGGATCTACGAGCAGTACTTC